The 10 T cell receptor beta chains in this list originate from one sample, sequenced in a study of CD8 T cells in ankylosing spondylitis. MiXCR, run by TCRdb on the 5' RACE reads, gives a single entry per CDR3 protein. This table has about 240,000 distinct CDR3 sequences, about 9.1% appearing once. Specimen: blood, either unsorted or a sorted T cell fraction (not recorded which). The receptor set was obtained from a male donor with ankylosing spondylitis or in good health (not recorded which).

This clonotype was seen only once. The junction departs from the called germline gene at one end, perhaps through a read error. This chain uses TRBV7-7 with TRBJ2-1; TRBD2 matches at 7 bases. The CDR3 totals 15 residues. Looked up from germline, CDR1 is SSHAT and CDR2 is FNYEAQ (reference sequence). This CDR3 is CASRPMGGGYNEQFF. In nucleotides, the CDR3 is TGTGCTAGCAGACCCATGGGGGGGGGTTACAATGAGCAGTTCTTC.

This clonotype was seen ten or more times. The genes are TRBV7-9 and TRBJ2-3; TRBD2 agrees at 12 bases. This CDR3 has 15 amino acids. Germline V gives CDR1 SEHNR, CDR2 FQNEAQ (reference sequence). Trimming at V came to 5 bases and at J to 4 bases, leaving 4 bases not matched to a gene. CDR3 DNA sequence: TGTGCCAGCAGCGAGACTAGCGGGAGCTCAGATACGCAGTATTTT. Translation gives CASSETSGSSDTQYF.

This clonotype was detected many times. The genes are TRBV20-1 and TRBJ1-1; D is undetermined. Trimming shortened V by 5 bases and J by 1 base, and 11 bases separated the two germline ends. Germline V CDR1 and CDR2: DFQATT, SNEGSKA (reference sequence). This CDR3 region has 13 residues. CDR3 region: CSAATAANTEAFF. CDR3 DNA sequence: TGCAGTGCTGCCACGGCGGCGAACACTGAAGCTTTCTTT.

This clonotype has ten or more counts. The chain couples TRBV11-1 to TRBJ2-1, with TRBD2 matching 10 bases. The germline V gene encodes CDR1 SGHAT and CDR2 FQDESV (reference sequence). V dropped 8 bases and J dropped 9; count of bases not matched to a gene: 7. The length of the CDR3 is 13 residues. The CDR3 spells CASSVKREGEQFF. CDR3 bases: TGTGCCAGCTCCGTCAAGCGGGAGGGTGAGCAGTTCTTC.

The V gene is TRBV20-1, the J gene TRBJ1-6; the D is unclear. The length of the CDR3 is 17 residues. Germline V lookup: CDR1 DFQATT, CDR2 SNEGSKA (reference sequence). V shed 0 bases and J shed 0 bases, with 12 bases lying between them. CDR3 sequence: CSARDFGVSSYNSPLHF. The CDR3 DNA sequence: TGCAGTGCTAGAGATTTTGGTGTTAGCTCCTATAATTCACCCCTCCACTTT.

This clonotype was picked up many times. The chain uses TRBV7-2 and TRBJ2-3; 12 bases are shared with TRBD2. Germline assignment: CDR1 SGHTA and CDR2 FQGNSA. The CDR3 consists of 16 residues. V lost 0 bases and J lost 7; bases outside the gene matches: 5. The DNA for the CDR3 is TGTGCCAGCAGCTTAGCCGGACTAGCGGGGACCTATACGCAGTATTTT. This translates into CASSLAGLAGTYTQYF. The full variable domain, its missing parts supplied by reference TRBV7-2 and TRBJ2-3, is GAGVSQSPSNKVTEKGKDVELRCDPISGHTALYWYRQSLGQGLEFLIYFQGNSAPDKSGLPSDRFSAERTGGSVSTLTIQRTQQEDSAVYLCASSLAGLAGTYTQYFGPGTRLTVL.

In its sample, this clonotype was seen a few times. The V and J genes are TRBV29-1 and TRBJ2-5; D is undetermined. Trimming left V 0 bases short and J 5 bases short, with 7 bases between. This CDR3 has 12 residues. Germline assignment: CDR1 SQVTM and CDR2 ANQGSEA. The CDR3, as DNA: TGCAGCGTTGAAGATCTAATTGAGACCCAGTACTTC. Protein sequence: CSVEDLIETQYF. The whole variable domain, filled in from reference TRBV29-1 and TRBJ2-5, reads SAVISQKPSRDICQRGTSLTIQCQVDSQVTMMFWYRQQPGQSLTLIATANQGSEATYESGFVIDKFPISRPNLTFSTLTVSNMSPEDSSIYLCSVEDLIETQYFGPGTRLLVL.

There are a few counts of this clonotype. The rearrangement uses TRBV20-1 and TRBJ2-7; 8 nucleotides match TRBD1. J lost 4 bases, V lost 2 bases, and 13 bases had no gene match. The CDR3 covers 16 residues. Germline CDR1 DFQATT, CDR2 SNEGSKA (reference sequence). In DNA, the CDR3 is TGCAGTGCTAGAAAAGGGACAGGCCCGCTTTTTTACGAGCAGTACTTC. Amino acids: CSARKGTGPLFYEQYF.

This clonotype showed up many times. J is TRBJ2-7 and V is TRBV4-3; D perhaps matches TRBD1 (5 bases). Germline values: CDR1 LGHNA, CDR2 YSLEER. V lost 2 bases, J lost 7 bases, and 18 bases lay in between. This CDR3 spans 15 amino acids. CDR3 residues: CASSQRYRGPVEQYF. The CDR3, as DNA: TGCGCCAGCAGCCAAAGGTATAGGGGTCCTGTGGAGCAGTACTTC.

V usage is TRBV5-6 and J usage is TRBJ2-7; D unresolved. Germline V CDR1 and CDR2: SGHDT, YYEEEE. V was shortened by 5 bases and J by 6 bases, with 9 bases between the two germline ends. The CDR3 sequence is 11 residues long. The CDR3 DNA sequence: TGTGCCAGCAGTTTGAGGCTCGAGCAGTACTTC. Amino acids: CASSLRLEQYF.